The T cell receptor beta chain under discussion was sequenced for a study of post-analysis software for immune sequencing data. General study results and limits: Comparison of patients with controls showed a handful of TRBV segments more frequent in patients, TRBV5-6, TRBV5-1 and TRBV20-1 among them. The study found significantly lower normalized Chao1 diversity in multiple sclerosis patients than in controls.

V shed 3 bases and J shed 5 bases, with 13 bases lying between them. Germline CDR1 and CDR2: MNHEY and SVGEGT. This CDR3 comprises 14 residues. Researchers reported that TCR beta cDNA libraries carried unique molecular identifiers. TCRdb re-analysed the PCR reads in MiXCR, keeping a single row per CDR3 protein. This sample yields hundreds of thousands of distinct CDR3 sequences, of which roughly 30% are seen a single time; more than 0.45% belongs to the top ten. Points on this clonotype: Its antigen is undetermined.

The gene calls are TRBV6-2 or TRBV6-3 and TRBJ2-5; D possibly uses TRBD1 or TRBD2 (5 bases each). The sequencing sample was made of blood. The clonotype was recovered from a girl aged 10 to 17 with multiple sclerosis. The CDR3 region is CASSYSGRWETQYF. The DNA for the CDR3 is TGTGCCAGCAGTTATTCGGGGCGTTGGGAGACCCAGTACTTC.